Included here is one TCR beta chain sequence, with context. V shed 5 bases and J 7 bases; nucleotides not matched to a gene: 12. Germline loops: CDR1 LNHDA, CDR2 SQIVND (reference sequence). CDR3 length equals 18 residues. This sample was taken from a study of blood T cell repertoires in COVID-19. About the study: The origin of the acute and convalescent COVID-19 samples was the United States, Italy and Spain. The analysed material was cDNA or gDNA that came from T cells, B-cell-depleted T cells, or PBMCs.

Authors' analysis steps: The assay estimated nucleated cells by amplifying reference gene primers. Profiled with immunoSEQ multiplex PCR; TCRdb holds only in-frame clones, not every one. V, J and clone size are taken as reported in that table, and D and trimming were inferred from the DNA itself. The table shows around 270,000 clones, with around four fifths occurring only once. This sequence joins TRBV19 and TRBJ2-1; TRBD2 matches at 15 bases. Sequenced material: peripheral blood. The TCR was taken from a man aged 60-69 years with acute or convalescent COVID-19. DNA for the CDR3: TGTGCCAGTAGTCCGTCGGGGGGACTAGCGGGAGGTAGTAATGAGCAGTTCTTC. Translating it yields CASSPSGGLAGGSNEQFF.